The 27 T cell receptor beta chains in this list originate from one sample, sequenced in a study of blood T cell repertoires in COVID-19. Sequencing was performed with immunoSEQ multiplex PCR; in TCRdb, only in-frame clones are kept and a portion is missing. The repertoire holds 200,000 to 300,000 clones, roughly 82% seen once, with under 2.5% in the top ten. The source material was peripheral blood. All receptors derive from a middle-aged man who had recovered from COVID-19.

The chain employs TRBV2 and TRBJ2-3; TRBD1 matches 7 bases. V shed 6 bases, J shed 2 bases, and the junction held 2 bases outside the gene matches. The length of the CDR3 is 13 residues. The V gene's germline CDR1 is SNHLY and CDR2 FYNNEI. DNA for the CDR3: TGTGCCAGCAGGGACAGGCTCACAGATACGCAGTATTTT. It translates to CASRDRLTDTQYF.

This clone was observed a single time. This sequence joins TRBV25-1 and TRBJ2-7; D uncertain. Per germline, CDR1 MGHDK and CDR2 SYGVNS. This CDR3 contains 11 residues. V was shortened by 6 bases and J by 5 bases, with 8 bases between the two germline ends. This CDR3 reads CASSRLDEQYF. The CDR3 DNA follows: TGTGCCAGCAGCCGGTTAGACGAGCAGTACTTC.

The J gene is TRBJ2-2, the V gene TRBV5-1; 8 bases fit TRBD1. Trimming took 4 bases from V and 1 from J; bases not matched to a gene: 9. This CDR3 spans 17 amino acids. Per the germline V gene, CDR1 is SGHRS and CDR2 is YFSETQ. The CDR3 coding sequence is TGCGCCAGCAGCCCCAATACAGGGGGATTGAACACCGGGGAGCTGTTTTTT. Translation: CASSPNTGGLNTGELFF.

With regard to this clone: Different DNA sequences within this sample yield the same CDR3. The chain links TRBV12-5 to TRBJ2-5; possible D gene TRBD1, 6 bases. CDR1 is LGHNT, CDR2 FRNRAP, per germline. Trimming took off 3 bases at V and 4 bases at J, with 12 bases between the two ends. The CDR3 spans 14 residues. The CDR3 spells CASGLGQGRETQYF. The CDR3 DNA reads TGTGCTAGTGGTTTAGGGCAGGGGAGAGAGACCCAGTACTTC.

The genes are TRBV29-1 and TRBJ1-1, with 11 bases matching TRBD1. CDR3 length: 13 residues. The V gene's germline CDR1 is SQVTM and CDR2 ANQGSEA. Trimming removed 6 bases from V and 5 bases from J; junction bases left unmatched: 5. The CDR3 reads CSVADRGRTEAFF. The CDR3 DNA sequence: TGCAGCGTGGCGGACAGGGGGCGGACTGAAGCTTTCTTT. Using reference TRBV29-1 and TRBJ1-1 for the parts outside the CDR3, the full variable domain is SAVISQKPSRDICQRGTSLTIQCQVDSQVTMMFWYRQQPGQSLTLIATANQGSEATYESGFVIDKFPISRPNLTFSTLTVSNMSPEDSSIYLCSVADRGRTEAFFGQGTRLTVV.

The chain has TRBV6-6 and TRBJ1-5; D call uncertain. Germline values: CDR1 MNHNY, CDR2 SVGAGI (reference sequence). The CDR3 sequence is 14 residues long. Deletions cut 5 bases from V and 4 bases from J, with 12 bases between. The CDR3 nucleotides read TGTGCCAGCAGTAAAACGAGCTCTAATCAGCCCCAGCATTTT. It translates to CASSKTSSNQPQHF.

To note about this clone: An end of the junction does not agree with germline; a read error may underlie this. Written as DNA, the CDR3 is TGTGCCAGCAGTTTGGACAGGACAAATTCACCCCTCCACTTT. Translation: CASSLDRTNSPLHF. The chain recombines TRBV5-4 with TRBJ1-6, with 7 bases identical to TRBD1. The CDR3 covers 14 residues. CDR1 and CDR2 from the germline V gene are SGHNT and YYREEE (reference sequence).

The CDR3, as DNA: TGTGCCAGCAGCCTGCCGGGATATGGCTACACCTTC. Translation: CASSLPGYGYTF. The chain joins TRBV3-1 (or the pseudogene TRBV3-2) to TRBJ1-2; D unresolved. V lost 4 bases, J lost 5 bases, and 8 bases lay in between. This CDR3 has 12 amino acids. Germline V CDR1 and CDR2: LGHDT, YNNKEL (reference sequence).

This clone was observed once. The chain links TRBV28 to TRBJ1-2, with 8 bases matching TRBD1. The ends lost 1 base at V and 4 bases at J; junction bases unmatched: 5. Germline CDR1 MDHEN, CDR2 SYDVKM. The length of the CDR3 is 15 residues. CDR3 loop: CASSLFPRGPYGYTF. The CDR3 nucleotides read TGTGCCAGCAGTTTATTCCCCAGGGGGCCCTATGGCTACACCTTC.

The sample holds a few counts of this clone. The chain uses TRBV20-1 and TRBJ2-1, with 7 bases that match TRBD1. Germline V gives CDR1 DFQATT, CDR2 SNEGSKA (reference sequence). V lost 3 bases, J lost 5 bases, and 10 bases stayed unmatched. The CDR3 is 15 amino acids. The DNA of the CDR3 is TGCAGTGCTAGTACATACTACGGACAGGACAATGAGCAGTTCTTC. Protein product: CSASTYYGQDNEQFF.

The chain links TRBV27 to TRBJ2-7, with a weak D call TRBD2 (5 bases). The CDR3 runs to 14 residues. Trimming left V 6 bases short and J 2 bases short, with 14 bases between. In germline, CDR1 is MNHEY, CDR2 SMNVEV (reference sequence). DNA for the CDR3: TGTGCCAGCAGCCCAGGTCGGGATACCTACGAGCAGTACTTC. Amino acid sequence: CASSPGRDTYEQYF.

The chain links TRBV18 to TRBJ2-1, with TRBD1 as a possible D gene (6 bases). Germline V gene lookup returns CDR1 KGHSH and CDR2 LQKENI. The V and J ends lost 3 bases and 10 bases respectively, with 22 bases between them. The CDR3 length is 16 residues. CDR3 coding DNA: TGTGCCAGCTCACCTCCTACTCACAGGGTTGTTGTAGAGCAGTTCTTC. Encoded protein: CASSPPTHRVVVEQFF.

This clone came up a few times. The chain recombines TRBV6-6 with TRBJ1-3; D unclear. The CDR3 contains 16 residues. The V gene's germline CDR1 is MNHNY and CDR2 SVGAGI (reference sequence). Trimming removed 5 bases at V and 0 bases at J, with 14 bases between. CDR3: CASSVQSYRSGNTIYF. Here the CDR3 DNA reads TGTGCCAGCAGTGTCCAGTCTTACCGCTCTGGAAACACCATATATTTT.

The chain employs TRBV3-1 (or the pseudogene TRBV3-2) and TRBJ2-3; the D is unclear. Trimming cost V 0 bases and J 14 bases, with 15 bases left between them. The germline CDR1 and CDR2 sequences are LGHDT and YNNKEL (reference sequence). The CDR3 has 13 amino acids. CDR3 amino acids: CASSQDNLRVPYF. The CDR3 nucleotides read TGTGCCAGCAGCCAAGACAACTTACGAGTTCCGTATTTT.

The CDR3 coding sequence is TGCGCCAGCAGCTTGGCAGGCTCCGGGACTAGCAGCACAGATACGCAGTATTTT. The encoded protein is CASSLAGSGTSSTDTQYF. The chain couples TRBV5-1 to TRBJ2-3; 9 nucleotides agree with TRBD2. With 0 bases clipped from V and 0 bases from J, the junction kept 8 bases outside the gene matches. The CDR3 sequence is 18 residues long. Germline CDR1 is SGHRS and CDR2 is YFSETQ.

CDR3 sequence reads: CASSPSGRSYEQYF. Written as DNA, the CDR3 is TGTGCCAGCAGTCCTAGCGGGAGATCTTACGAGCAGTACTTC. The V and J genes are TRBV25-1 and TRBJ2-7; 10 nucleotides align to TRBD2. Trimming cost V 5 bases and J 4 bases; bases outside gene matches: 5. The length of the CDR3 is 14 residues. The V gene's germline CDR1 is MGHDK and CDR2 SYGVNS.

The chain combines TRBV19 with TRBJ2-7, with 8 bases identical to TRBD1. The CDR3 sequence is 14 residues long. Per germline, CDR1 LNHDA and CDR2 SQIVND (reference sequence). V trimming: 2 bases; J trimming: 4 bases; junction bases outside the gene matches: 4. The CDR3 nucleotides are TGTGCCAGTAGTATAAGGACAGGGCGGTACGAGCAGTACTTC. Encoded protein: CASSIRTGRYEQYF.

The J gene is TRBJ2-5, the V gene TRBV6-1, with TRBD2 matching over 13 bases. V dropped 4 bases and J dropped 5; count of bases not matched to a gene: 10. CDR1 is MNHNS and CDR2 is SASEGT in the germline V gene. CDR3 size: 17 residues. CDR3 DNA sequence: TGTGCCAGCAGTGGTCAACTAGCGGGGGGGCCGGGGGAGACCCAGTACTTC. Translation gives CASSGQLAGGPGETQYF.

The V and J genes are TRBV11-2 and TRBJ2-7, with 10 bases aligning to TRBD2. With 1 base clipped from V and 4 bases from J, the junction kept 7 bases outside the gene matches. This CDR3 has 16 residues. Germline loops: CDR1 SGHAT, CDR2 FQNNGV. The CDR3 DNA reads as TGTGCCAGCAGCTTAGGTTCTAGCGGGAGAACATACGAGCAGTACTTC. Translation: CASSLGSSGRTYEQYF.

The rearrangement joins TRBV7-9 to TRBJ1-5; 7 bases are shared with TRBD1. Looked up from germline, CDR1 is SEHNR and CDR2 is FQNEAQ (reference sequence). After removal of 5 bases from V and 5 bases from J, the junction contained 6 bases not matched to a gene. There are 14 residues in the CDR3. The CDR3 sequence is CASSHTGVDQPQHF. The CDR3 nucleotides are TGTGCCAGCAGCCACACAGGGGTGGATCAGCCCCAGCATTTT.

This clone was recorded once. The chain is built from TRBV10-3 and TRBJ1-1, with D possibly matching TRBD1 (6 bases). Per the germline V gene, CDR1 is ENHRY and CDR2 is SYGVKD. The V end was cut by 4 bases, the J end by 8 bases, with 11 bases between. CDR3 length: 12 amino acids. The chain's CDR3 is CAISGADSEAFF. The DNA for the CDR3 is TGTGCCATCAGTGGGGCGGACAGCGAAGCTTTCTTT.

This clone was observed a handful of times. In the same sample, other DNA sequences code for this CDR3. The genes are TRBV9 and TRBJ2-1; 7 nucleotides align to TRBD1. J was trimmed by 1 base and V by 2 bases; bases with no gene match: 6. The CDR3 consists of 16 residues. Germline CDR1 and CDR2: SGDLS and YYNGEE. CDR3 sequence (DNA): TGTGCCAGCAGCGTTGAGGGCAGGGGGTCCTACAATGAGCAGTTCTTC. It translates to CASSVEGRGSYNEQFF.

J is TRBJ2-7 and V is TRBV15; 11 bases are shared with TRBD2. The CDR3 covers 16 residues. CDR1 and CDR2 from the germline V gene are LNHNV and YYDKDF (reference sequence). V trimming: 0 bases; J trimming: 4 bases; junction bases outside the gene matches: 5. CDR3 region: CATSRDWLAGGYEQYF. The DNA of the CDR3 is TGTGCCACCAGCAGAGATTGGCTAGCGGGGGGATACGAGCAGTACTTC.

The chain carries TRBV7-9 and TRBJ1-3; TRBD1 matches 7 bases. The CDR3 has 16 residues. After removal of 2 bases from V and 4 bases from J, the junction contained 8 bases not matched to a gene. From germline, CDR1 is SEHNR and CDR2 FQNEAQ (reference sequence). The CDR3 coding sequence is TGTGCCAGCAGCTTAACTACAGGGGTCCAAGGAAACACCATATATTTT. Protein sequence: CASSLTTGVQGNTIYF.

This clone was seen just once. The chain has TRBV11-2 and TRBJ1-1; no clear D gene. Germline loops: CDR1 SGHAT, CDR2 FQNNGV. CDR3 length equals 13 residues. Trimming stripped 4 bases from V and 8 bases from J, with 14 bases between. The CDR3 coding sequence is TGTGCCAGCAGCTCCAGACGGGAGGTAGAAGCTTTCTTT. This gives the protein CASSSRREVEAFF.

This clone has a single count. The chain is built from TRBV5-4 and TRBJ2-7, with no clear D. The CDR3 extends over 14 amino acids. V lost 0 bases, J lost 4 bases, and 11 bases lay in between. In germline, CDR1 is SGHNT, CDR2 YYREEE (reference sequence). CDR3 DNA sequence: TGTGCCAGCAGCTTGGGGCACCAACCTTACGAGCAGTACTTC. Amino acids: CASSLGHQPYEQYF. Full variable domain (rest looked up from reference TRBV5-4 and TRBJ2-7): ETGVTQSPTHLIKTRGQQVTLRCSSQSGHNTVSWYQQALGQGPQFIFQYYREEENGRGNFPPRFSGLQFPNYSSELNVNALELDDSALYLCASSLGHQPYEQYFGPGTRLTVT.

The chain uses TRBV29-1 and TRBJ1-2, with 7 bases lining up with TRBD1. The J segment lost 1 base and the V segment lost 4 bases, leaving 6 bases of the junction unmatched. This CDR3 is built from 14 residues. CDR1 is SQVTM, CDR2 ANQGSEA, per germline. The DNA of the CDR3 is TGCAGCGTTGGCCTGGACAGGAGTAACTATGGCTACACCTTC. This gives the protein CSVGLDRSNYGYTF.